This entry features one TCR beta chain sequence. The antigen is unknown. The table came from immunoSEQ multiplex PCR; TCRdb's copy has only in-frame clones and leaves some out. This table has around 370,000 clones, just over 90% appearing once. Trimming took off 3 bases at V and 3 bases at J, with 8 bases between the two ends. CDR3 length equals 13 residues. This entry is derived from a study of Ad26.COV2.S vaccination and SARS-CoV-2 variants. Study-level points and caveats: Placebo and vaccine recipients had non-spike TCR breadth that was similar. The breadth of spike-specific CD8+ and CD4+ T cell responses after vaccination was reportedly substantial.

The chain is built from TRBV12-3 or TRBV12-4 and TRBJ1-1; D remains ambiguous. The clonotype was recovered from a human donor who had recovered from COVID-19. The starting material was peripheral blood, obtained after recovery from COVID-19. CDR3 amino acids: CASSFSSDTEAFF. DNA of the CDR3: TGTGCCAGCAGTTTCAGTTCGGACACTGAAGCTTTCTTT.